Described below is a single T cell receptor (beta chain) sequence and its context. The antigen is unknown. These data originate in a study of T cells in Graves' hyperthyroidism and ophthalmopathy. RNA transcripts gave rise to amplified TCR beta CDR3 regions. A first-round RT-PCR of the TCR CDR3 used the HTBI primer set. TCRdb ran MiXCR on the multiplex PCR reads and lists one entry per CDR3 protein. The sample has hundreds of thousands of distinct CDR3 sequences; more than 11% are singletons. Study-level results: Ophthalmopathy was told apart from stable hyperthyroidism by a 13 V-J model.

The germline gives CDR1 MNHEY, CDR2 SVGAGI. The CDR3 totals 18 residues. Losses at the gene ends were 0 bases for V and 7 bases for J; bases not matched to a gene: 11. The sample consisted of blood. J is TRBJ1-6 and V is TRBV6-5; 8 bases agree with TRBD1. The source is a woman aged 25 to 39 with Graves' hyperthyroidism that later progressed to Graves' ophthalmopathy. CDR3: CASSYSRGSGTGNSPLHF. CDR3 sequence (DNA): TGTGCCAGCAGTTACTCGAGGGGGTCCGGGACAGGCAATTCACCCCTCCACTTT.